This T cell receptor (beta chain) was recovered during a study of blood T cell repertoires in COVID-19. Some clones are missing from TCRdb's copy, which holds only in-frame ones; the method was immunoSEQ multiplex PCR. Here the sample spans around 230,000 clones, roughly 88% being singletons. J was trimmed by 6 bases and V by 2 bases; bases with no gene match: 4. Germline loops: CDR1 MDHEN, CDR2 SYDVKM. This CDR3 spans 14 amino acids. The chain links TRBV28 to TRBJ2-4; 7 bases line up with TRBD1. The material sequenced was peripheral blood. The source of this sequence is a man aged 35-49 years with acute or convalescent COVID-19. CDR3 amino acids: CASSLLAGGNIQYF. The CDR3, as DNA: TGTGCCAGCAGTTTACTGGCAGGGGGAAACATTCAGTACTTC.